Listed below are T cell receptor beta chains from one sample, sequenced in a study of blood T cell repertoires in COVID-19. Some clones are missing from TCRdb's copy, which holds only in-frame ones; the method was immunoSEQ multiplex PCR. The data contain hundreds of thousands of clones, about 86% of them singletons. Sequencing was carried out using peripheral blood. These receptors all stem from an elderly man with acute or convalescent COVID-19. Each CDR3 is given with its conserved first and last residue. Fields, in order: V gene, clone size, J gene, D gene, CDR3 protein, CDR3 DNA. A D gene is named only where the DNA matches it firmly. For some rows the clone size is stated as once, few or many, or as a class when expanded; others skip it.

v_gene: TRBV18; abundance: few; j_gene: TRBJ1-1; d_gene: -; CDR3aa: CASSPGQNTEAFF; CDR3nt: TGTGCCAGCTCACCGGGACAGAACACTGAAGCTTTCTTT
v_gene: TRBV19; abundance: -; j_gene: TRBJ1-1; d_gene: TRBD1; CDR3aa: CASRTQGYAEAFF; CDR3nt: TGTGCCAGTAGGACACAGGGGTACGCTGAAGCTTTCTTT
v_gene: TRBV18; abundance: many; j_gene: TRBJ1-2; d_gene: -; CDR3aa: CASSSGRDYGYTF; CDR3nt: TGTGCCAGCTCGTCAGGGCGAGACTATGGCTACACCTTC
v_gene: TRBV6-5; abundance: -; j_gene: TRBJ1-5; d_gene: TRBD1; CDR3aa: CASRGTGREQPQHF; CDR3nt: TGTGCCAGCAGAGGGACAGGGAGGGAACAGCCCCAGCATTTT
v_gene: TRBV12-3/TRBV12-4; abundance: -; j_gene: TRBJ2-5; d_gene: -; CDR3aa: CASSLRAHGTQYF; CDR3nt: TGTGCCAGCAGTTTACGCGCCCATGGGACCCAGTACTTC
v_gene: TRBV3-1/TRBV3-2; abundance: -; j_gene: TRBJ1-2; d_gene: -; CDR3aa: CASSQAYNYGYTF; CDR3nt: TGTGCCAGCAGCCAGGCTTACAACTATGGCTACACCTTC
v_gene: TRBV24-1; abundance: -; j_gene: TRBJ1-1; d_gene: TRBD1; CDR3aa: CATSELQGSEAFF; CDR3nt: TGTGCCACCAGTGAGCTACAGGGGTCTGAAGCTTTCTTT
v_gene: TRBV7-9; abundance: -; j_gene: TRBJ1-1; d_gene: TRBD1; CDR3aa: CASSLRDRADGAFF; CDR3nt: TGTGCCAGCAGCCTCCGGGACAGGGCAGATGGGGCTTTCTTT
v_gene: TRBV6-5; abundance: -; j_gene: TRBJ1-6; d_gene: TRBD1; CDR3aa: CASRSGQGGHSPLHF; CDR3nt: TGTGCCAGCAGAAGTGGACAGGGGGGCCATTCACCCCTCCACTTT
v_gene: TRBV19; abundance: -; j_gene: TRBJ1-1; d_gene: -; CDR3aa: CASSIEGQFVTEAFF; CDR3nt: TGTGCCAGTAGTATAGAAGGACAGTTCGTCACTGAAGCTTTCTTT
v_gene: TRBV6-2/TRBV6-3; abundance: -; j_gene: TRBJ2-7; d_gene: -; CDR3aa: CASSYARQRTSYEQYF; CDR3nt: TGTGCCAGCAGTTACGCTAGACAGAGGACCTCCTACGAGCAGTACTTC
v_gene: TRBV9; abundance: -; j_gene: TRBJ2-1; d_gene: TRBD2; CDR3aa: CASSVGLADYNEQFF; CDR3nt: TGTGCCAGCAGCGTAGGACTAGCCGACTACAATGAGCAGTTCTTC
v_gene: TRBV6-5; abundance: -; j_gene: TRBJ1-5; d_gene: -; CDR3aa: CASSQGFMGNQPQHF; CDR3nt: TGTGCCAGCTCTCAGGGATTCATGGGCAATCAGCCCCAGCATTTT
v_gene: TRBV12-5; abundance: -; j_gene: TRBJ2-2; d_gene: -; CDR3aa: CASGLPGNMNTGELFF; CDR3nt: TGTGCTAGTGGTTTGCCGGGAAACATGAACACCGGGGAGCTGTTTTTT
v_gene: TRBV7-3; abundance: -; j_gene: TRBJ1-2; d_gene: -; CDR3aa: CASSPGAAGVGYTF; CDR3nt: TGTGCCAGCAGCCCGGGAGCTGCGGGGGTGGGCTACACCTTC
v_gene: TRBV27; abundance: -; j_gene: TRBJ1-1; d_gene: -; CDR3aa: CATPWGGTNTEAFF; CDR3nt: TGTGCCACCCCGTGGGGGGGGACGAACACTGAAGCTTTCTTT
v_gene: TRBV10-1; abundance: -; j_gene: TRBJ2-1; d_gene: TRBD2; CDR3aa: CASSEGLAGTPYNEQFF; CDR3nt: TGCGCCAGCAGCGAGGGACTAGCAGGGACCCCCTACAATGAGCAGTTCTTC
v_gene: TRBV11-3; abundance: -; j_gene: TRBJ2-1; d_gene: TRBD2; CDR3aa: CASSLDSGTSGSHEQFF; CDR3nt: TGTGCCAGCAGCTTAGACTCCGGGACTAGCGGCAGCCATGAGCAGTTCTTC
v_gene: TRBV4-2; abundance: -; j_gene: TRBJ1-4; d_gene: -; CDR3aa: CASSQDVGALGEKLFF; CDR3nt: TGTGCCAGCAGCCAAGATGTGGGGGCTCTGGGTGAAAAACTGTTTTTT
v_gene: TRBV11-2; abundance: once; j_gene: TRBJ2-6; d_gene: -; CDR3aa: CASSLEGRRRGANVLTF; CDR3nt: TGTGCCAGCAGCTTAGAGGGGAGGCGTCGCGGGGCCAACGTCCTGACTTTC
v_gene: TRBV5-1; abundance: -; j_gene: TRBJ2-1; d_gene: -; CDR3aa: CASSMGPYNEQFF; CDR3nt: TGCGCCAGCAGCATGGGTCCTTACAATGAGCAGTTCTTC
v_gene: TRBV18; abundance: -; j_gene: TRBJ2-7; d_gene: -; CDR3aa: CASSPPERTNEQYF; CDR3nt: TGTGCCAGCTCACCACCGGAGAGGACTAACGAGCAGTACTTC
v_gene: TRBV29-1; abundance: few; j_gene: TRBJ1-5; d_gene: -; CDR3aa: CSVSTGSGNQPQHF; CDR3nt: TGCAGCGTGTCTACAGGTTCCGGCAATCAGCCCCAGCATTTT
v_gene: TRBV24-1; abundance: -; j_gene: TRBJ2-3; d_gene: TRBD2; CDR3aa: CATSDFGGGPADTQYF; CDR3nt: TGTGCCACCAGTGATTTCGGGGGAGGGCCCGCAGATACGCAGTATTTT
v_gene: TRBV24-1; abundance: -; j_gene: TRBJ2-5; d_gene: -; CDR3aa: CATSDWTRGARETQYF; CDR3nt: TGTGCCACCAGTGATTGGACCCGCGGGGCCCGAGAGACCCAGTACTTC
v_gene: TRBV7-8; abundance: few; j_gene: TRBJ2-7; d_gene: -; CDR3aa: CASSLVKAGASYEQYF; CDR3nt: TGTGCCAGCAGCTTAGTCAAAGCGGGCGCTTCCTACGAGCAGTACTTC
v_gene: TRBV3-1/TRBV3-2; abundance: -; j_gene: TRBJ2-5; d_gene: TRBD1; CDR3aa: CASSQRRTGGQGETQYF; CDR3nt: TGTGCCAGCAGCCAACGCCGGACAGGGGGCCAGGGAGAGACCCAGTACTTC
v_gene: TRBV10-3; abundance: -; j_gene: TRBJ2-5; d_gene: TRBD1; CDR3aa: CAISGRDRGQQTQYF; CDR3nt: TGTGCCATCAGCGGCCGGGACAGGGGGCAACAGACCCAGTACTTC
v_gene: TRBV3-1/TRBV3-2; abundance: -; j_gene: TRBJ1-3; d_gene: -; CDR3aa: CASSQELRGTGNTIYF; CDR3nt: TGTGCCAGCAGCCAAGAACTTCGGGGTACTGGAAACACCATATATTTT
v_gene: TRBV19; abundance: -; j_gene: TRBJ2-4; d_gene: TRBD2; CDR3aa: CASSPGRSKNIQYF; CDR3nt: TGTGCCAGTAGTCCCGGGAGGTCCAAAAACATTCAGTACTTC
v_gene: TRBV5-8; abundance: -; j_gene: TRBJ1-6; d_gene: TRBD1; CDR3aa: CASSRHTGTGNSPLHF; CDR3nt: TGTGCCAGCAGCCGACATACCGGGACAGGGAATTCACCCCTCCACTTT
v_gene: TRBV10-3; abundance: -; j_gene: TRBJ2-1; d_gene: TRBD2; CDR3aa: CAIRGTSGLNEQFF; CDR3nt: TGTGCCATCAGGGGGACTAGCGGGCTTAATGAGCAGTTCTTC
v_gene: TRBV27; abundance: -; j_gene: TRBJ1-3; d_gene: -; CDR3aa: CASSLSLGNTIYF; CDR3nt: TGTGCCAGCAGTTTATCCTTAGGAAACACCATATATTTT
v_gene: TRBV19; abundance: -; j_gene: TRBJ1-1; d_gene: TRBD1; CDR3aa: CASRARGDTEAFF; CDR3nt: TGTGCCAGTCGCGCCAGGGGGGACACTGAAGCTTTCTTT
v_gene: TRBV6-6; abundance: few; j_gene: TRBJ1-1; d_gene: -; CDR3aa: CASSYGQSMNTEAFF; CDR3nt: TGTGCCAGCAGTTACGGGCAGAGCATGAACACTGAAGCTTTCTTT